The 27 T cell receptor beta chains reported below all come from one sample, sequenced in a study of OX40 agonist ivuxolimab in advanced cancers. TCRdb keeps only in-frame clones here, not all; method: immunoSEQ multiplex PCR. The sample includes 84,000 or so clones, roughly 82% seen only once; the top ten take roughly 2.7%. The specimen comprised CD4+ or CD8+ T cells sorted from blood, sampled in a trial of the OX40 agonist ivuxolimab. These receptors were collected from an adult with an advanced solid tumor such as melanoma, head and neck, liver or kidney cancer.

The chain carries TRBV7-6 and TRBJ2-2; maybe TRBD1 (5 bases). The CDR3 sequence is 16 residues long. V gave up 0 bases and J gave up 5 bases, with 13 bases separating them. The V gene's germline CDR1 is SGHVS and CDR2 FNYEAQ. The CDR3 protein is CASSLAQGVLTGELFF. The CDR3 region has the DNA TGTGCCAGCAGCTTAGCGCAAGGGGTTTTAACCGGGGAGCTGTTTTTT.

Here the CDR3 reads CASSSYRHWDTQYF. The CDR3 bases are TGTGCCAGCAGTTCCTACAGGCACTGGGATACGCAGTATTTT. This rearrangement joins TRBV28 to TRBJ2-3, with D perhaps TRBD1 (5 bases). In germline, CDR1 is MDHEN, CDR2 SYDVKM. The CDR3 has 14 amino acids. The V and J ends lost 4 bases and 6 bases respectively, with 14 bases between them.

CDR3 amino acids: CASSQVGRDTGELFF. For the CDR3, the DNA is TGCGCCAGCAGCCAAGTGGGACGCGACACCGGGGAGCTGTTTTTT. V is TRBV4-1 and J is TRBJ2-2; D tentatively reads TRBD1 or TRBD2 (5 bases each). CDR1 is MGHRA and CDR2 is YSYEKL in the germline V gene. V shed 1 base and J shed 3 bases, with 9 bases lying between them. The CDR3 has 15 amino acids.

The CDR3 region has the DNA TGCGCCAACCCCGGGGGGGGCTCGAGCACAGATACGCAGTATTTT. Translated: CANPGGGSSTDTQYF. The chain couples TRBV4-1 to TRBJ2-3; 8 nucleotides agree with TRBD2. Germline CDR1 MGHRA, CDR2 YSYEKL. V gave up 10 bases and J gave up 0 bases; unmatched junction bases: 9. The CDR3 covers 15 residues.

The chain links TRBV30 to TRBJ1-4; D unresolved. Germline values: CDR1 GTSNPN, CDR2 SVGIG (reference sequence). The CDR3 consists of 14 residues. Trimming left V 2 bases short and J 0 bases short, with 7 bases between. CDR3 DNA: TGTGCCTGGAGTAGTGCAGCAACTAATGAAAAACTGTTTTTT. Translation: CAWSSAATNEKLFF.

The chain uses TRBV6-6 and TRBJ2-1; D not resolved. Trimming took off 0 bases at V and 0 bases at J, with 6 bases between the two ends. Germline-derived CDR1 and CDR2 are MNHNY and SVGAGI (reference sequence). This CDR3 spans 15 amino acids. The chain's CDR3 is CASSYSLGSYNEQFF. In DNA form, the CDR3 reads TGTGCCAGCAGTTACTCGCTAGGCTCCTACAATGAGCAGTTCTTC.

The chain recombines TRBV9 with TRBJ1-5; D gene ambiguous. The CDR3 has 14 amino acids. V was clipped by 2 bases and J by 7 bases, with 13 bases between them. Looked up from germline, CDR1 is SGDLS and CDR2 is YYNGEE. The CDR3 sequence is CASSVKGMGQPQHF. The CDR3 region has the DNA TGTGCCAGCAGCGTCAAGGGAATGGGCCAGCCCCAGCATTTT.

This chain connects TRBV29-1 to TRBJ2-3; 10 bases match TRBD1. Germline V CDR1 and CDR2: SQVTM, ANQGSEA. CDR3 length: 15 amino acids. With 3 bases clipped from V and 4 bases from J, the junction kept 7 bases outside the gene matches. The CDR3 sequence: CSVEYLDRGADTQYF. Here the CDR3 DNA reads TGCAGCGTTGAGTATTTGGACAGGGGGGCAGATACGCAGTATTTT.

The V gene is TRBV5-4, the J gene TRBJ2-1, with a tentative D call TRBD1 (5 bases). Looked up from germline, CDR1 is SGHNT and CDR2 is YYREEE (reference sequence). The CDR3 covers 14 residues. Trimming stripped 0 bases from V and 8 bases from J, with 12 bases between. CDR3 region: CASSLDGRVHEQFF. CDR3 in DNA: TGTGCCAGCAGCTTGGATGGCAGGGTCCATGAGCAGTTCTTC.

V gene TRBV10-3 combines with J gene TRBJ1-1, with 8 positions matching TRBD1. The V segment lost 5 bases and the J segment 6 bases; nucleotides outside the gene matches: 11. This CDR3 has 15 amino acids. Germline V lookup: CDR1 ENHRY, CDR2 SYGVKD. CDR3 nucleotide sequence: TGTGCCATCAGTTATGGACAGGGCGATTTGTCTGAAGCTTTCTTT. Amino acids: CAISYGQGDLSEAFF.

This clone occurred once. V is TRBV14 and J is TRBJ1-6, with TRBD1 matching over 7 bases. Germline lookup yields CDR1 SGHDN and CDR2 FVKESK. This CDR3 has 14 residues. Trimming at V came to 2 bases and at J to 9 bases, leaving 4 bases not matched to a gene. CDR3 loop: CASSQRGQSSPLHF. Here the CDR3 DNA reads TGTGCCAGCAGCCAAAGGGGGCAGAGTTCACCCCTCCACTTT.

The chain carries TRBV7-8 and TRBJ1-6; D remains ambiguous. The length of the CDR3 is 12 residues. Trimming stripped 0 bases from V and 14 bases from J, with 8 bases between. From germline, CDR1 is SGHVS and CDR2 FQNEAQ. The DNA for the CDR3 is TGTGCCAGCAGCTTAGCTGCCCAAACCCTCCACTTT. Protein product: CASSLAAQTLHF. The full variable domain, its missing parts supplied by reference TRBV7-8 and TRBJ1-6, is GAGVSQSPRYKVAKRGQDVALRCDPISGHVSLFWYQQALGQGPEFLTYFQNEAQLDKSGLPSDRFFAERPEGSVSTLKIQRTQQEDSAVYLCASSLAAQTLHFGNGTRLTVT.

The gene calls are TRBV5-4 and TRBJ2-2, with unresolved D. Germline V CDR1 and CDR2: SGHNT, YYREEE (reference sequence). V was clipped by 4 bases and J by 6 bases, with 7 bases between them. This CDR3 is built from 12 residues. The CDR3 spells CASSPRSGELFF. Written as DNA, the CDR3 is TGTGCCAGCAGCCCAAGGTCCGGGGAGCTGTTTTTT.

The CDR3 DNA reads TGTGCCAGCAGCTCGGACGGGGGCGACTCACCCCTCCACTTT. As protein: CASSSDGGDSPLHF. J is TRBJ1-6 and V is TRBV7-3; TRBD1 is a possible D gene (6 bases). The germline V gene encodes CDR1 SGHTA and CDR2 FQGTGA. Deletions cut 4 bases from V and 10 bases from J, with 14 bases between. The CDR3 is 14 amino acids.

This clone was counted a few times. The J gene is TRBJ1-1, the V gene TRBV18, with D perhaps TRBD1 (6 bases). There are 14 residues in the CDR3. V lost 3 bases to trimming and J lost 2 bases, with 10 bases between them. Germline V lookup: CDR1 KGHSH, CDR2 LQKENI. The CDR3 bases are TGTGCCAGCTCACCCCAGGGGCTCAACACTGAAGCTTTCTTT. Its protein product is CASSPQGLNTEAFF.

This sequence joins TRBV7-2 and TRBJ1-6; weak D call: TRBD1 (6 bases). CDR1 is SGHTA and CDR2 is FQGNSA in the germline V gene. CDR3 length: 19 residues. Trimming cost V 5 bases and J 0 bases, with 20 bases left between them. The CDR3, as DNA: TGTGCCAGCAGCCCTAGGGGGGGGGAAATTAGCTCCTATAATTCACCCCTCCACTTT. This gives the protein CASSPRGGEISSYNSPLHF. The full variable domain, with the rest looked up from reference TRBV7-2 and TRBJ1-6, is GAGVSQSPSNKVTEKGKDVELRCDPISGHTALYWYRQSLGQGLEFLIYFQGNSAPDKSGLPSDRFSAERTGGSVSTLTIQRTQQEDSAVYLCASSPRGGEISSYNSPLHFGNGTRLTVT.

This rearrangement joins TRBV7-2 to TRBJ1-3, with D possibly being TRBD1 (6 bases). The V gene's germline CDR1 is SGHTA and CDR2 FQGNSA. The CDR3 is 15 residues long. The V end lost 1 base, the J end lost 3 bases, and 10 bases lay between the germline ends. In DNA form, the CDR3 reads TGTGCCAGCAGCTTAGGGGCAGGGGTTGGAAACACCATATATTTT. Translating gives CASSLGAGVGNTIYF.

The gene calls are TRBV6-5 and TRBJ2-7; 8 bases map to TRBD2. Trimming cost V 7 bases and J 0 bases; bases outside gene matches: 8. This CDR3 is 15 amino acids long. Germline CDR1 is MNHEY and CDR2 is SVGAGI. For the CDR3, the DNA is TGTGCCAGCATGCCCACTAGCGGTAGCTCCTACGAGCAGTACGTC. This sequence encodes CASMPTSGSSYEQYV.

The J gene is TRBJ2-2, the V gene TRBV28; 9 bases agree with TRBD1. CDR3 size: 16 residues. The germline gives CDR1 MDHEN, CDR2 SYDVKM. Trimming removed 5 bases from V and 1 base from J; junction bases left unmatched: 5. CDR3 sequence: CASSLPGQGNTGELFF. In DNA, the CDR3 is TGTGCCAGCAGTCTGCCGGGACAGGGGAACACCGGGGAGCTGTTTTTT.

In this sample, this clone turned up a few times. This chain connects TRBV6-1 to TRBJ1-2, with a tentative D call TRBD1 (5 bases). The CDR3 runs to 14 residues. Trimming cost V 5 bases and J 8 bases, with 18 bases left between them. Per germline, CDR1 MNHNS and CDR2 SASEGT. CDR3 DNA: TGTGCCAGCAGTACTGGGGGGAATCCGTGGGGCTACACCTTC. Protein: CASSTGGNPWGYTF.

The chain recombines TRBV7-2 with TRBJ2-5; a possible D gene is TRBD2 (5 bases). This CDR3 has 13 residues. The germline V and J ends were trimmed by 4 bases and 5 bases, with 11 bases remaining between them. Germline values: CDR1 SGHTA, CDR2 FQGNSA. The CDR3 nucleotides are TGTGCCAGCAGCTCTAGCCTTCAGGAGACCCAGTACTTC. Translating gives CASSSSLQETQYF.

DNA for the CDR3: TGTGCCAGCAGAGGACCTGGAGAACTGTTTTTT. Residues: CASRGPGELFF. V usage is TRBV6-6 and J usage is TRBJ1-4; D gene uncertain. Germline V gene data show CDR1 as MNHNY and CDR2 as SVGAGI (reference sequence). Trimming pared 6 bases from V and 12 bases from J, leaving 11 bases between. There are 11 residues in the CDR3.

This chain connects TRBV5-1 to TRBJ1-1; D is possibly TRBD1 (6 bases). Germline loops: CDR1 SGHRS, CDR2 YFSETQ. CDR3 length equals 14 residues. Trimming stripped 8 bases from V and 2 bases from J, with 16 bases between. The DNA for the CDR3 is TGCGCCAGTCAGGGGACGCAAACTAACACTGAAGCTTTCTTT. As protein: CASQGTQTNTEAFF.

This clone was counted between two and nine times. The chain uses TRBV4-3 and TRBJ1-5, with D unclear. This CDR3 has 13 residues. The ends were cut back, 0 bases at V and 5 bases at J, with 5 bases in the middle. Germline V gene lookup returns CDR1 LGHNA and CDR2 YSLEER. The DNA of the CDR3 is TGCGCCAGCAGCCAAGAACGGGATCAGCCCCAGCATTTT. Residues: CASSQERDQPQHF.

This chain links TRBV6-6 with TRBJ1-1; 8 nucleotides align to TRBD1. Germline CDR1 MNHNY, CDR2 SVGAGI (reference sequence). Trimming at V came to 6 bases and at J to 9 bases, leaving 6 bases not matched to a gene. This CDR3 comprises 12 residues. CDR3 in amino acids: CASSPGTGKAFF. In DNA form, the CDR3 reads TGTGCCAGCAGCCCCGGGACAGGCAAAGCTTTCTTT.

V usage is TRBV15 and J usage is TRBJ1-1; D remains ambiguous. Germline lookup yields CDR1 LNHNV and CDR2 YYDKDF (reference sequence). CDR3 length: 15 residues. V lost 0 bases, J lost 0 bases, and 8 bases lay in between. CDR3 residues: CATSREGSLNTEAFF. The CDR3, as DNA: TGTGCCACCAGCAGAGAAGGCAGCCTGAACACTGAAGCTTTCTTT.

The count of this clone is one. The V gene is TRBV18, the J gene TRBJ1-5; tentative D call: TRBD1 (5 bases). Trimming cost V 3 bases and J 1 base, with 13 bases left between them. Germline values: CDR1 KGHSH, CDR2 LQKENI. The CDR3 consists of 16 residues. CDR3 in DNA: TGTGCCAGCTCACCTACCAGGGTTCCCAGCAATCAGCCCCAGCATTTT. This gives the protein CASSPTRVPSNQPQHF.